The sequence of this T cell receptor beta chain was determined in a study of tumor-infiltrating lymphocytes in primary liver carcinoma (dated by TCRdb to 2016 to 2017). As for the study more broadly: Of the five patients, three men and two women aged 30 to 69 years, four had hepatocellular carcinoma and one had combined HCC and intrahepatic cholangiocarcinoma. A total of roughly 35 specimens from 5 patients underwent TCRbeta repertoire sequencing, comprising about 25 tumor regions, 5 adjacent noncancerous liver tissues and 5 peripheral blood samples. The 25 to 30 tumor region samples were profiled with Agilent mRNA microarrays so that TCRbeta repertoire diversity could be related to the local molecular phenotype. High reproducibility was observed for the technical replicate repertoires, with mean shared-clone rates approximately 0.9 and correlation coefficients above 0.98. For each liver tumor, the study sampled five regions along with adjacent normal tissue and blood, and applied TCRbeta repertoire sequencing, expression microarrays and whole-exome sequencing. Each sample produced about 3.5 to 7.13 million productive TCRbeta reads, and read depth showed no significant difference between tissue types. The tumors of the five patients were staged as T1-T3 N0M0, with maximum diameters ranging from roughly 4 to 11 cm. General conclusions and limits of the study: Because only the TCR beta chain was sequenced and unpaired alpha chains were not captured, true repertoire diversity is likely underestimated. With just four or five patients in the study, the authors point out that the findings should be validated in a larger study. The top 250 clones accounted for a significantly greater share of the repertoire in tumors than in blood (p = 0.039). Consistent with antigen-driven expansion, pairs of tumor regions showed higher repertoire overlap (mean roughly 36%) than either tumor-adjacent pairs (approximately 17%) or tumor-blood pairs (around 15%). Comparison of CD4+ and CD8+ T cell repertoires was precluded by the use of bulk unsorted samples. Just about 8-25% of top clones turned up in all five regions of a tumor, which suggests spatial heterogeneity among tumor-infiltrating T cells.

This clonotype was found many times. This receptor's antigen is unknown. No base qualities exist here, and no much larger clone lies one base off it. CDR3 length: 15 amino acids, cysteine to phenylalanine. The read is trimmed to its CDR3 DNA, 45 bases read in frame from base 1. V was cut back by 6 bases and J by 3 bases, leaving a gap of 18 bases between them. From the germline V gene, CDR1 is MNHNS and CDR2 is SASEGT. Without any cell sorting, total RNA and DNA were co-extracted from about 20-30 mg of bulk tissue using the AllPrep DNA/RNA mini kit. Between late 2015 and 2016, a few patients in China with histopathologically diagnosed primary liver carcinoma had surgical resection. At the time of sampling, the patients had chronic HBV infection and had not received any treatment. Five spatially separated regions were sampled from each tumor: the superior, inferior, left-lateral and right-lateral poles, plus the tumor centre. More than 80% viable tumor cells were found by histology in every tumor sample. Fresh tumor and adjacent tissue pieces were bisected, with one half stored in RNAlater at -80 degrees C and the other half sent for histology.

Using a constant-region primer and ProtoScript II reverse transcriptase, TCRbeta-specific cDNA was reverse-transcribed from roughly 500 ng total RNA. Construction of the TCRbeta libraries relied on three nested rounds of multiplex PCR, following a slightly modified ARM-PCR procedure. Each of the first two PCR rounds ran for around 11 cycles using multiplex TRBV1-TRBV30 forward primers together with a Cbeta reverse primer. A final 25-cycle PCR with Deep VentR polymerase added sample barcodes and Illumina adapters. Before sequencing, amplicons of 200-500 bp were gel-purified using a QIAquick gel extraction kit. TCRbeta amplicons were sequenced on an Illumina HiSeq 2500 with 250-bp paired-end reads. Per the original workflow: Reads were quality-trimmed with Trimmomatic v0.33, and paired reads were merged with FLASH v1.2.11 to recover full CDR3 sequences. V, D and J germline segments were assigned to the rearranged TCRbeta sequences using MiGEC v1.2.1b. Clonotype statistics and Shannon-Wiener diversity indices were calculated with VDJtools v1.0.0. Except for diversity analysis, only the 250 most abundant clonotypes of each sample were used in subsequent analyses to reduce sampling bias. TCRdb itself trimmed the public reads at Q25 with fastp, ran MiXCR and retained productive beta chains. Merged by CDR3 protein, the rows form single entries marked with the most common genes and DNA. These V and J calls derive from TCRdb rather than the authors' analysis. For this sample the table gives about 50,000 distinct CDR3 sequences, of which around 73% were detected only once. The ten largest account for around 24% of the sample.

This sequence was found in a man aged 40-55 years with primary liver carcinoma and hepatitis B virus infection. The material sequenced was liver tumor tissue from sampling region 5. Read against the paper, the sample's cell subset or site label means: tumor region T5, tumor centre. The V and J genes are TRBV6-1 and TRBJ2-7, with TRBD1 perhaps the D gene, on 5 matching bases. The nucleotide sequence is given as TGTGCCAGCAGGCGAGGCCCGGACATTTTCTACGAGCAGTACTTC. It encodes CASRRGPDIFYEQYF.